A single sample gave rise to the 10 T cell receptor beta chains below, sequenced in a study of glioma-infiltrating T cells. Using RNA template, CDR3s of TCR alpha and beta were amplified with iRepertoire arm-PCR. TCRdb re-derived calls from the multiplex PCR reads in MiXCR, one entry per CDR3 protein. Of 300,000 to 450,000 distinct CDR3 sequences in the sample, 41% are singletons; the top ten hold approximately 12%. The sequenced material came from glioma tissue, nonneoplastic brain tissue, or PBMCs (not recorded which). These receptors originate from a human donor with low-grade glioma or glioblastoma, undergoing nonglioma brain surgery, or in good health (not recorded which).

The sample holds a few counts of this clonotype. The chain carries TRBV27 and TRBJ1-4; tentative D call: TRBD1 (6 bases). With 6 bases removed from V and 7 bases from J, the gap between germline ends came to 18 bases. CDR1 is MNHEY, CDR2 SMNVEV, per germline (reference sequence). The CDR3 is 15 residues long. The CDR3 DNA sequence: TGTGCCAGCAGGCGCCGGTGGGGGCTAGGTGAAAAACTGTTTTTT. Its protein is CASRRRWGLGEKLFF.

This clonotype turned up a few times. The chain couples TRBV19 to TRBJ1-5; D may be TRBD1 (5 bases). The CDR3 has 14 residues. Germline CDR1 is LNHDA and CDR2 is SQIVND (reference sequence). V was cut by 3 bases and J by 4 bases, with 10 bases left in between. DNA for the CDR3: TGTGCCAGTAGTATGGGGCAAAAGAATCAGCCCCAGCATTTT. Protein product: CASSMGQKNQPQHF. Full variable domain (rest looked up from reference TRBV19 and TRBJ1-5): DGGITQSPKYLFRKEGQNVTLSCEQNLNHDAMYWYRQDPGQGLRLIYYSQIVNDFQKGDIAEGYSVSREKKESFPLTVTSAQKNPTAFYLCASSMGQKNQPQHFGDGTRLSIL.

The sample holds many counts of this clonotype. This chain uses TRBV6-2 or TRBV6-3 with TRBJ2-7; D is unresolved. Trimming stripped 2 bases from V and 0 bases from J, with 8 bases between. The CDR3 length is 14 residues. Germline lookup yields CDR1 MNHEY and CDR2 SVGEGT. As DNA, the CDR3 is TGTGCCAGCAGTTACCTCGCGGCCTCCTACGAGCAGTACTTC. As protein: CASSYLAASYEQYF.

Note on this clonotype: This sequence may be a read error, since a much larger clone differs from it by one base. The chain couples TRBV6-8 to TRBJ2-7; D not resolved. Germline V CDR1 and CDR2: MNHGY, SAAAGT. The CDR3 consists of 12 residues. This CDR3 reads CASTDRSYKQYF. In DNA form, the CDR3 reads TGTGCCAGCACCGACCGATCCTACAAGCAGTACTTC.

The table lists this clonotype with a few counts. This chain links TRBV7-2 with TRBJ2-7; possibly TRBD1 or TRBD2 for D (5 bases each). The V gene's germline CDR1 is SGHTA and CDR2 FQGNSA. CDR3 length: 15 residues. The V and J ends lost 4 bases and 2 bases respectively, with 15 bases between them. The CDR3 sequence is CASSSWDRTAYEQYF. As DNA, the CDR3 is TGTGCCAGCAGCTCGTGGGACCGAACCGCCTACGAGCAGTACTTC.

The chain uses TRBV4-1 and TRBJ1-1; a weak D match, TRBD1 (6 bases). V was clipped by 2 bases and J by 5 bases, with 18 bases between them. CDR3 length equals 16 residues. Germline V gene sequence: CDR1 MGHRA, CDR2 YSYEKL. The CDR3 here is CASSQPTGWVLTEAFF. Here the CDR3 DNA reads TGCGCCAGCAGCCAACCAACAGGGTGGGTGTTAACTGAAGCTTTCTTT.

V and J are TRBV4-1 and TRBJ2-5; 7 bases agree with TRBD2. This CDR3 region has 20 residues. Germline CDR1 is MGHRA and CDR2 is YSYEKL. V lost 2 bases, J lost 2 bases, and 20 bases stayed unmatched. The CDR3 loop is CASSQLLGRRESSGQETQYF. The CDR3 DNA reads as TGCGCCAGCAGCCAATTGTTAGGTCGGCGGGAATCTAGCGGTCAAGAGACCCAGTACTTC.

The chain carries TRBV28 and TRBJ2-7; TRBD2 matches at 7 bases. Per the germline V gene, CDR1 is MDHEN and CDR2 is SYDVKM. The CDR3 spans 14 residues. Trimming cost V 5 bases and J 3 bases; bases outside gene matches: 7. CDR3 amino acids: CASSPGGNLYEQYF. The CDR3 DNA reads TGTGCCAGCAGTCCCGGGGGGAATCTCTACGAGCAGTACTTC.

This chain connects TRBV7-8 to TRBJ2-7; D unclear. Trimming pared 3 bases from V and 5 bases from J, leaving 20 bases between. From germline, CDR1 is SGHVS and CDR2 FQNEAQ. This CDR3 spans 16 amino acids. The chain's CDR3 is CASSLPATSMGDEQYF. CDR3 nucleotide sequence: TGTGCCAGCAGCTTGCCGGCGACTTCAATGGGCGACGAGCAGTACTTC.

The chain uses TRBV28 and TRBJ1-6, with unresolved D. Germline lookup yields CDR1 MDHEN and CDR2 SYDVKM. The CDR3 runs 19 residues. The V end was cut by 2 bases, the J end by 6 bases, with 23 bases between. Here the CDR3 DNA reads TGTGCCAGCAGTTTAATAGTCGCCCCCGTTCTGCCTCCTAATTCACCCCTCCACTTT. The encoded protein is CASSLIVAPVLPPNSPLHF.